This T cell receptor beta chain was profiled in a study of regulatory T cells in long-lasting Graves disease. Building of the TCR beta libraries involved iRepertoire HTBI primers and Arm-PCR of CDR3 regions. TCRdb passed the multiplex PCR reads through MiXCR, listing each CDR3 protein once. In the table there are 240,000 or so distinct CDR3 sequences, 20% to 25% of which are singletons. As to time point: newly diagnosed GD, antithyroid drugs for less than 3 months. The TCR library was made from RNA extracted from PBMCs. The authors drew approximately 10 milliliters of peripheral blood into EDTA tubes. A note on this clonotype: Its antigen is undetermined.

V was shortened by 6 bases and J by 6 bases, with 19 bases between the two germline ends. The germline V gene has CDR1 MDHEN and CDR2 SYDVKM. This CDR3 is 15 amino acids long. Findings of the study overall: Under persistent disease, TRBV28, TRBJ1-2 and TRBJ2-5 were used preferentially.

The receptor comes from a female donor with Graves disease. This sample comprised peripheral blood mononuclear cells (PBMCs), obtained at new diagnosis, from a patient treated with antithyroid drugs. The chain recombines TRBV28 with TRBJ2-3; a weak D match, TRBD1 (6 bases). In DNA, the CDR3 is TGTGCCAGCAGCAGGGACATTGCAGGCGGTGATACGCAGTATTTT. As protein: CASSRDIAGGDTQYF.